The 10 T cell receptor beta chains in this list originate from one sample, sequenced in a study of blood T cell repertoires in COVID-19. Data came from immunoSEQ multiplex PCR; TCRdb stores just in-frame clones and leaves some out. The sample contains 150,000 to 200,000 clones, approximately 88% of which appear only once. Material for sequencing was PBMCs or T cells enriched from blood (not recorded which). Source of these receptors: a man between 70 and 80 years old who had been exposed to COVID-19.

The chain has TRBV12-3 or TRBV12-4 and TRBJ1-6, with D tentatively TRBD1 (6 bases). Trimming left V 4 bases short and J 10 bases short, with 11 bases between. The CDR3 has 13 residues. CDR3 amino acids: CASSSRDNSPLHF. The CDR3 bases are TGTGCCAGCAGTTCCCGGGACAACTCACCCCTCCACTTT.

The chain employs TRBV5-1 and TRBJ1-1; D call uncertain. Trimming shortened V by 0 bases and J by 5 bases, and 11 bases separated the two germline ends. The CDR3 sequence is 14 residues long. Per germline, CDR1 SGHRS and CDR2 YFSETQ. The CDR3 is CASSLVGGRTEAFF. The CDR3, as DNA: TGCGCCAGCAGCTTGGTCGGAGGCAGGACTGAAGCTTTCTTT.

This rearrangement joins TRBV11-2 to TRBJ1-1; 7 bases fit TRBD1. V shed 3 bases, J shed 4 bases, and the junction held 2 bases outside the gene matches. This CDR3 is built from 13 residues. Germline CDR1 reads SGHAT; CDR2 reads FQNNGV. The DNA of the CDR3 is TGTGCCAGCAGCTTCTCAGGGGGCACTGAAGCTTTCTTT. This gives the protein CASSFSGGTEAFF.

In DNA form, the CDR3 reads TGTGCCAGCAGTTACTCCTGGCAGAGGGCTGAAGCTTTCTTT. Translated, it gives CASSYSWQRAEAFF. This chain connects TRBV6-2 or TRBV6-3 to TRBJ1-1; no clear D gene. Germline V CDR1 and CDR2: MNHEY, SVGEGT. V dropped 0 bases and J dropped 6 bases, with 11 bases sitting between them. The CDR3 sequence is 14 residues long.

The rearrangement joins TRBV18 to TRBJ2-3, with unresolved D. CDR1 is KGHSH, CDR2 LQKENI, per germline. V was pared by 3 bases and J by 2 bases, with 9 bases between. The CDR3 loop spans 14 amino acids. The CDR3 sequence: CASSPIQSTDTQYF. DNA for the CDR3: TGTGCCAGCTCACCCATACAATCCACAGATACGCAGTATTTT.

The chain recombines TRBV7-9 with TRBJ1-1; D is possibly TRBD1 (6 bases). This CDR3 comprises 15 residues. The V end lost 2 bases, the J end lost 8 bases, and 18 bases lay between the germline ends. Germline V gene lookup returns CDR1 SEHNR and CDR2 FQNEAQ (reference sequence). The CDR3 bases are TGTGCCAGCAGCTTAATGACAGGTGGTACCGAGGAAGCTTTCTTT. Translation gives CASSLMTGGTEEAFF.

The chain joins TRBV3-1 (or the pseudogene TRBV3-2) to TRBJ1-1; 7 bases fit TRBD1. This CDR3 has 15 amino acids. Germline CDR1 LGHDT, CDR2 YNNKEL (reference sequence). Germline trimming cut 3 bases from V and 2 bases from J; bases unmatched to any gene: 6. CDR3 DNA: TGTGCCAGCAGCCAGGTCGGACAGGCAAACACTGAAGCTTTCTTT. Translating it yields CASSQVGQANTEAFF.

The chain links TRBV6-6 to TRBJ1-2, with D tentatively TRBD1 (5 bases). The CDR3 totals 12 residues. V was shortened by 7 bases and J by 5 bases, with 11 bases between the two germline ends. Germline CDR1 reads MNHNY; CDR2 reads SVGAGI (reference sequence). CDR3 amino acids: CASIEDRYGYTF. The CDR3 DNA reads as TGTGCCAGCATCGAAGACAGATATGGCTACACCTTC.

The rearrangement joins TRBV30 to TRBJ2-1; 8 nucleotides match TRBD1. Germline V gives CDR1 GTSNPN, CDR2 SVGIG (reference sequence). V was clipped by 5 bases and J by 7 bases; unmatched bases: 13. CDR3 length: 15 residues. The CDR3: CAWAPGQGLGNEQFF. CDR3 sequence (DNA): TGTGCCTGGGCGCCCGGACAGGGCTTGGGGAATGAGCAGTTCTTC.

In its sample, this clone was seen a few times. V and J are TRBV27 and TRBJ2-3; 9 positions agree with TRBD2. Germline V gene sequence: CDR1 MNHEY, CDR2 SMNVEV (reference sequence). This CDR3 region has 16 residues. V lost 2 bases to trimming and J lost 4 bases; unmatched junction nucleotides: 7. CDR3 sequence (DNA): TGTGCCAGCAGTTTAGAGGGCGGGAGGGCCTCAGATACGCAGTATTTT. Protein sequence: CASSLEGGRASDTQYF.